This TCR beta chain was sequenced for a study of cytomegalovirus exposure and HLA in healthy donors. This clone was seen a single time. Vbeta (60) and Jbeta (13) primers were used in the PCR. Original analysis: About 10 million shared chains were among approximately 80 million unique TCR beta chains counted in a later analysis. Generated by immunoSEQ multiplex PCR, the TCRdb table keeps only in-frame clones and is missing some. The V and J calls and clone size are taken from that table; D and trimming were inferred from the DNA. The sample lists 130,000 or so clones, around 78% occurring once. The CDR3 has 11 residues. From germline, CDR1 is SQVTM and CDR2 ANQGSEA. The V end lost 3 bases, the J end lost 4 bases, and 6 bases lay between the germline ends.

The chain uses TRBV29-1 and TRBJ1-1; D may be TRBD1 (6 bases). Sequenced sample: PBMCs. The clonotype was recovered from a female donor in good health and CMV-seropositive. In DNA form, the CDR3 reads TGCAGCGTTGACAGGGGCACTGAAGCTTTCTTT. This translates into CSVDRGTEAFF.